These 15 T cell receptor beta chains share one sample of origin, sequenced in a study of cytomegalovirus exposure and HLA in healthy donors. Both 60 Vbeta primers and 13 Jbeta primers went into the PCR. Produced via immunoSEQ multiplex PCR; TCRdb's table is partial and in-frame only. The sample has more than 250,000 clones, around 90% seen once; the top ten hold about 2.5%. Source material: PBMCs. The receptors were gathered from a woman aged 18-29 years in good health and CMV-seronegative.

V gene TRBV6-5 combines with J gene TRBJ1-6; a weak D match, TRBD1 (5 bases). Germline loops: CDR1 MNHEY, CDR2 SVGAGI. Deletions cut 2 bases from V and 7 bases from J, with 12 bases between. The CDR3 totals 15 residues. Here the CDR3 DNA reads TGTGCCAGCAGTTACAGGCAGGGCTGGAATTCACCCCTCCACTTT. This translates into CASSYRQGWNSPLHF.

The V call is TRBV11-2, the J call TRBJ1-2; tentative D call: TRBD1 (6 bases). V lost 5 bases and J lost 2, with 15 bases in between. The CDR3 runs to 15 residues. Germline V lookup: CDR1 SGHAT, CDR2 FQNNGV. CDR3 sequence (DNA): TGTGCCAGCAGCACCCGACAGGCTGTCAACTATGGCTACACCTTC. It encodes CASSTRQAVNYGYTF.

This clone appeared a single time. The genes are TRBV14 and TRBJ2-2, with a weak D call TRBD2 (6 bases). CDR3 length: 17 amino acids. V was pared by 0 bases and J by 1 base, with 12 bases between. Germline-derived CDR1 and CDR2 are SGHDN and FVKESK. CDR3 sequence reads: CASSQDHWTKNTGELFF. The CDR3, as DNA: TGTGCCAGCAGCCAAGATCACTGGACTAAGAACACCGGGGAGCTGTTTTTT.

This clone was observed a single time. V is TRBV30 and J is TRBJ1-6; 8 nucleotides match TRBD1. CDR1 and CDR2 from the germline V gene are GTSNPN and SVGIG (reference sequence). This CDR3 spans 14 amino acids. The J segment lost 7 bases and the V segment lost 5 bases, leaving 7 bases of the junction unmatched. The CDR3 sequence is CAWGGGQGNSPLHF. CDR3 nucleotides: TGTGCCTGGGGTGGTGGACAGGGAAATTCACCCCTCCACTTT.

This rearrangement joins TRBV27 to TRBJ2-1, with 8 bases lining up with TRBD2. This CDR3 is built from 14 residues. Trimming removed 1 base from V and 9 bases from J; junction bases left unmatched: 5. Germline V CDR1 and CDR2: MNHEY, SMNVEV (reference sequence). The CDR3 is CASSLYGGASEQFF. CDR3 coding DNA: TGTGCCAGCAGTTTATACGGGGGGGCCAGTGAGCAGTTCTTC.

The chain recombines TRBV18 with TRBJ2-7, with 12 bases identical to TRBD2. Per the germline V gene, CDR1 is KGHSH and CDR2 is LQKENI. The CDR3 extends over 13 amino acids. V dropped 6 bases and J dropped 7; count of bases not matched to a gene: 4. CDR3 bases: TGTGCCAGCTCCCTAGCGGGGGGGAGTGAGCAGTACTTC. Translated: CASSLAGGSEQYF.

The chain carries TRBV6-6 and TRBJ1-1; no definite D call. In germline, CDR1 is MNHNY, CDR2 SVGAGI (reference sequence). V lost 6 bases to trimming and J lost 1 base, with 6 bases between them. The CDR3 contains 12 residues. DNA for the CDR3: TGTGCCAGCAGCCCCTCGAACACTGAAGCTTTCTTT. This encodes CASSPSNTEAFF.

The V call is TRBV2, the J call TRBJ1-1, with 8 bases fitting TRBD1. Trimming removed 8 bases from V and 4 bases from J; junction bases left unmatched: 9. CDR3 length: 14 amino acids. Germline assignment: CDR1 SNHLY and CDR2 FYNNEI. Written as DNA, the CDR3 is TGTGCCAGCGACGGAGGCACAGGGGGCACTGAAGCTTTCTTT. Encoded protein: CASDGGTGGTEAFF.

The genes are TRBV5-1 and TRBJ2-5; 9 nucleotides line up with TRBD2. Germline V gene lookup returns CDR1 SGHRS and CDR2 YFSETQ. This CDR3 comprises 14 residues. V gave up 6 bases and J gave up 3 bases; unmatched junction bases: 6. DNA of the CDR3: TGCGCCAGCAATCGCGGGGGGGTGGAAGAGACCCAGTACTTC. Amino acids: CASNRGGVEETQYF.

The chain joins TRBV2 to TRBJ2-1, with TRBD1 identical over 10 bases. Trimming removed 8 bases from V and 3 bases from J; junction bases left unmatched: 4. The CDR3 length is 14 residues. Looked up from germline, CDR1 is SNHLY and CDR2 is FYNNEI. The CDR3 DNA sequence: TGTGCCAGCGGGGACAGGGGCCACTACAATGAGCAGTTCTTC. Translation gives CASGDRGHYNEQFF.

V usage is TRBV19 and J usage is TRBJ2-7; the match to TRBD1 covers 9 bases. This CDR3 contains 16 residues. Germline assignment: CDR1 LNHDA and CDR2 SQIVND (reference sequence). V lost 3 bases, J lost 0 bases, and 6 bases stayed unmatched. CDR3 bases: TGTGCCAGTAGTATGCGTGGACAGGGGACCTCCTACGAGCAGTACTTC. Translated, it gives CASSMRGQGTSYEQYF.

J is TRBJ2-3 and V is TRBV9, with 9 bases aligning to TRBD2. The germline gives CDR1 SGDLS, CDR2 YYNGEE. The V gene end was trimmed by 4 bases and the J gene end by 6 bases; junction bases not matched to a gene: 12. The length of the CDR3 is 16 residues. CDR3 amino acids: CASSPLGAGGWDTQYF. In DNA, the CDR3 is TGTGCCAGCAGCCCCCTGGGAGCGGGGGGTTGGGATACGCAGTATTTT.

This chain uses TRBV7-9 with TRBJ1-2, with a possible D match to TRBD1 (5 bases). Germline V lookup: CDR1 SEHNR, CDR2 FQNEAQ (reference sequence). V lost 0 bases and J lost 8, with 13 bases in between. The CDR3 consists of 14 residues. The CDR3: CASSLAVGGQGYTF. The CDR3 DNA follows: TGTGCCAGCAGCTTAGCGGTGGGGGGTCAAGGCTACACCTTC.

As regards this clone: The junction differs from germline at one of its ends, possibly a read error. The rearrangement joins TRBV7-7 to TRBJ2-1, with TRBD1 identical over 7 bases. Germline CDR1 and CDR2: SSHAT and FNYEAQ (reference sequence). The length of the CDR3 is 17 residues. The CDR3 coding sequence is TGTGCTAGCAGCTTAGGGGGCCTCGGGCAGCCCTACAATGAGCAGTTCTTC. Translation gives CASSLGGLGQPYNEQFF.

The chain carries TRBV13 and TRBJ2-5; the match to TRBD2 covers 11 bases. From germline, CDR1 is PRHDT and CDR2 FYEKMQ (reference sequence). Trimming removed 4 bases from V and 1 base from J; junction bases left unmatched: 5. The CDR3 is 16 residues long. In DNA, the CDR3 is TGTGCCAGCAGCTCCTTACTAGCGGGGGCCCAAGAGACCCAGTACTTC. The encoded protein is CASSSLLAGAQETQYF.